The subject of this entry is one TCR beta chain. No antigen is known for it. Libraries were prepared by immunoSEQ multiplex PCR; TCRdb keeps only in-frame clonotypes and omits some of them. The table includes tens of thousands of clones, 79% detected once. The data derive from a study of cytotoxic CD8 clonotypes in ibrutinib-treated CLL. Study in general: IGHV unmutated 17 to 18; relapsed/refractory about a dozen; treatment-naive roughly 14. After a median of about six years, 14 patients stayed remitted and approximately 12 progressed; responses had been partial in some 25 and complete in 2. Response sampling took place at median 12 months of treatment, range 6 to 36.

Study-level points and caveats: Higher circulating CD8+ T-cell counts strongly accompanied higher baseline clonality, above age-matched healthy donors.

The CDR3 consists of 16 residues. Germline-derived CDR1 and CDR2 are SGHVS and FNYEAQ. V lost 1 base to trimming and J lost 5 bases, with 17 bases between them. Material: PBMCs, obtained after 12 months of ibrutinib treatment. The clonotype was recovered from a human donor with chronic lymphocytic leukemia. V gene TRBV7-6 combines with J gene TRBJ2-5, with D possibly called TRBD1 or TRBD2 (5 bases each). The CDR3, as DNA: TGTGCCAGCAGCTTAGGCCCGCAGGGAACGGGGGAGACCCAGTACTTC. Translation gives CASSLGPQGTGETQYF.